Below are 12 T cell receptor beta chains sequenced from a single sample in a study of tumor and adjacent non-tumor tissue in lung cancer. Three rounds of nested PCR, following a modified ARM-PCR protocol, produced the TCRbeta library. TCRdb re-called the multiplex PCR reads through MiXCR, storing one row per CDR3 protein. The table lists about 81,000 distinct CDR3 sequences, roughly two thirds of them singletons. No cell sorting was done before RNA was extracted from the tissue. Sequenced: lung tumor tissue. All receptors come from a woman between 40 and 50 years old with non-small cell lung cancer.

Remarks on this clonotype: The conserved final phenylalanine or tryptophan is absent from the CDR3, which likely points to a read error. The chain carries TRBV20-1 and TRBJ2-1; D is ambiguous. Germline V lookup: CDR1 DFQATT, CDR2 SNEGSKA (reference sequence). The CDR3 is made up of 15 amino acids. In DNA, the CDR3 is TGCAGTGCCAGAGATGCCGTGGCCTTCGACAATGAGCAGTTCTTA. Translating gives CSARDAVAFDNEQFL.

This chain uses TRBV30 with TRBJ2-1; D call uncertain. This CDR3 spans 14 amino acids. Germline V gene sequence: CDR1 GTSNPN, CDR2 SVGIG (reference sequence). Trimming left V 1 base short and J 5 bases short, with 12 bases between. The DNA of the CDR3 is TGTGCCTGGAGTGGTAGGCCCCCGGACAATGAGCAGTTCTTC. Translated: CAWSGRPPDNEQFF. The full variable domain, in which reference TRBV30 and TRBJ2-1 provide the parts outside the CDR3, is SQTIHQWPATLVQPVGSPLSLECTVEGTSNPNLYWYRQAAGRGLQLLFYSVGIGQISSEVPQNLSASRPQDRQFILSSKKLLLSDSGFYLCAWSGRPPDNEQFFGPGTRLTVL.

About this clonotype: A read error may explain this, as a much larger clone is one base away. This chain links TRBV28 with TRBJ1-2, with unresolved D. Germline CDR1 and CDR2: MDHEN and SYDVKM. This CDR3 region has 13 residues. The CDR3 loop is CASSFAGLYVYTF. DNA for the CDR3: TGTGCCAGCAGTTTTGCAGGATTATATGTCTACACCTTC.

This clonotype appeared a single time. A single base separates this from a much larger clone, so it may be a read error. CDR3 nucleotides: TGTGTCAGCAGGACAGGGGATTTCGGGGAGCTGTTTTTT. This translates into CVSRTGDFGELFF. This chain uses TRBV28 with TRBJ2-2; 9 nucleotides align to TRBD1. CDR1 is MDHEN and CDR2 is SYDVKM in the germline V gene. CDR3 length equals 13 residues.

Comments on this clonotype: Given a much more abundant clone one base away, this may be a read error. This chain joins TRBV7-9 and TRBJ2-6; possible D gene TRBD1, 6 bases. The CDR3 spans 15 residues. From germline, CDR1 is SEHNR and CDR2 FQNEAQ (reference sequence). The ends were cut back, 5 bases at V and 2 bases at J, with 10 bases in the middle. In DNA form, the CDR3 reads TGTGCCAGCAGCCCGAACAGGGCTGGGGCCAACGTCCTGACTTTC. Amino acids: CASSPNRAGANVLTF.

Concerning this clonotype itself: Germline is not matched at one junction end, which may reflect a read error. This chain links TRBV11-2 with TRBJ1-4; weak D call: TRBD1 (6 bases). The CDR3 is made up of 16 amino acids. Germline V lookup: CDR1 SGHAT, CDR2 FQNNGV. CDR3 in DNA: TGTGACAGCAGCCTTCAGGGCCAGGTACAGGGCGAAGAACTGTTTTTT. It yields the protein CDSSLQGQVQGEELFF.

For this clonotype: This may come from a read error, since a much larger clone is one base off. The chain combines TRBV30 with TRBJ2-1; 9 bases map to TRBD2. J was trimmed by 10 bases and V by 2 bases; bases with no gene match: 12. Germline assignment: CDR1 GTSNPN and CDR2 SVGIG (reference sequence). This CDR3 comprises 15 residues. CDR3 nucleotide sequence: TGTGCCTGGAGTCGGGGACTAGCCGACGGAGGGGAGCAGTTCTTC. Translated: CAWSRGLADGGEQFF.

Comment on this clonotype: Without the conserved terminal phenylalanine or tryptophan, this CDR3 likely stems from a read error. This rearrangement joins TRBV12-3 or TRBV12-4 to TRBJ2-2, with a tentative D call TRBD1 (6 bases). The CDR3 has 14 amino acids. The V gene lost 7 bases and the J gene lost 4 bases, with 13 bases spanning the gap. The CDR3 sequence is CASTGDMVTGELFL. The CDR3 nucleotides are TGTGCCAGCACCGGGGACATGGTCACCGGGGAGCTGTTTCTT.

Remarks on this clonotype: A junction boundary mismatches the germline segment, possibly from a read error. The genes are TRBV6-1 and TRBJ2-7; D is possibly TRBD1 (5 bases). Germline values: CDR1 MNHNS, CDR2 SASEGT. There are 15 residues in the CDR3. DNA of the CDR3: TGTGCCAGCAGTGGAGAGCCCGACAGCTCCTACGGGCAGTACTTC. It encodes CASSGEPDSSYGQYF.

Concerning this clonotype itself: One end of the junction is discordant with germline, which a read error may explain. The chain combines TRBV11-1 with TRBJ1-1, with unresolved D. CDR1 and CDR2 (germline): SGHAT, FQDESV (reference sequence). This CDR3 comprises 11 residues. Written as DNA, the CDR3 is TGTGTCAGCAGTTCGAACACTGAAGCTTTCTTT. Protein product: CVSSSNTEAFF. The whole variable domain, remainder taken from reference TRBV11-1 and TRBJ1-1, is EAEVAQSPRYKITEKSQAVAFWCDPISGHATLYWYRQILGQGPELLVQFQDESVVDDSQLPKDRFSAERLKGVDSTLKIQPAELGDSAMYLCVSSSNTEAFFGQGTRLTVV.

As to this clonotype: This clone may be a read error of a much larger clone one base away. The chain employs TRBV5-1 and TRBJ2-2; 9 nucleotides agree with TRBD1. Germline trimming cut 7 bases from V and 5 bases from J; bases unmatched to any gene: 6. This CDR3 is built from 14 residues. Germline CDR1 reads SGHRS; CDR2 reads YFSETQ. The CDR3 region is CASGGGTGTGELFF. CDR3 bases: TGCGCCAGCGGCGGAGGGACAGGGACCGGGGAGCTGTTTTTT.

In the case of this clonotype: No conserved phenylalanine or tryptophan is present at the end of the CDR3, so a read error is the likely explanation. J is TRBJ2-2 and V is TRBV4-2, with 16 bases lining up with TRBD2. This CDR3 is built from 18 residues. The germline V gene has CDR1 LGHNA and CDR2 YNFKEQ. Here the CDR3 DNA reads TGTGCCAGCAGCCATCCGGGACTAGCGGGGGGGAACATCGGGGAGCTGTTTGTT. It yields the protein CASSHPGLAGGNIGELFV.